Listed below are T cell receptor beta chains from one sample, sequenced in a study of blood T cell repertoires in COVID-19. Sequenced by immunoSEQ multiplex PCR; TCRdb stores in-frame clones only, minus some. The sample consists of about 110,000 clones, 82% of them appearing once. The source material was peripheral blood. The receptors shown here come from a woman aged 60 to 75 with acute or convalescent COVID-19. CDR3s include the opening cysteine and the closing phenylalanine or tryptophan. D genes are given only for firm matches. Only part of the rows carry a size: once, few, many, or a class if the clone is expanded.

clone size,V gene,D gene,CDR3 length,J gene,CDR3 protein,CDR3 DNA
-,TRBV7-9,-,11,TRBJ2-7,CASSLVNEQYF,TGTGCCAGCAGCTTAGTAAACGAGCAGTACTTC
-,TRBV11-3,-,14,TRBJ1-1,CASSSRNRATEAFF,TGTGCCAGCAGCTCAAGAAACAGGGCCACTGAAGCTTTCTTT
-,TRBV5-1,-,13,TRBJ1-1,CASSPQLSAEAFF,TGCGCCAGCAGCCCCCAGTTATCAGCGGAAGCTTTCTTT
few,TRBV4-3,TRBD1,15,TRBJ2-7,CASSQGQANLYEQYF,TGCGCCAGCAGCCAGGGACAGGCTAACCTCTACGAGCAGTACTTC
-,TRBV28,TRBD1,14,TRBJ1-2,CASSLLRDSYGYTF,TGTGCCAGCAGTTTACTTCGGGACAGTTATGGCTACACCTTC
-,TRBV10-3,-,15,TRBJ1-6,CAIRGQAGVDSPLHF,TGTGCCATCAGGGGCCAAGCGGGGGTAGATTCACCCCTCCACTTT
-,TRBV6-1,TRBD1,18,TRBJ1-6,CASSEEFPWGTANSPLHF,TGTGCCAGCAGTGAAGAATTCCCGTGGGGGACAGCAAATTCACCCCTCCACTTT
-,TRBV6-5,-,13,TRBJ1-6,CATGASYNSPLHF,TGTGCCACTGGGGCCTCCTATAATTCACCCCTCCACTTT
-,TRBV3-1/TRBV3-2,-,13,TRBJ2-1,CASSPLGYNEQFF,TGTGCCAGCAGCCCGCTCGGCTACAATGAGCAGTTCTTC
-,TRBV25-1,-,13,TRBJ2-7,CASSDSKEDEQYF,TGTGCCAGCAGTGATTCAAAAGAGGACGAGCAGTACTTC
-,TRBV29-1,-,13,TRBJ1-6,CSVAGGSDSPLHF,TGCAGCGTTGCTGGGGGCTCGGATTCACCCCTCCACTTT
few,TRBV9,TRBD2,17,TRBJ2-1,CASSQGSGGAYLSEQFF,TGTGCCAGCAGCCAGGGCAGCGGGGGGGCCTATCTCTCTGAGCAGTTCTTC
-,TRBV4-1,TRBD2,18,TRBJ2-7,CASSQGVVRAGGASEQYF,TGCGCCAGCAGCCAAGGCGTTGTTCGTGCCGGGGGGGCCTCCGAGCAGTACTTC
-,TRBV30,TRBD1,19,TRBJ1-2,CAWSGLSGTGSGQYYGYTF,TGTGCCTGGAGTGGACTATCCGGGACAGGGTCCGGTCAATACTATGGCTACACCTTC
-,TRBV3-1/TRBV3-2,-,13,TRBJ1-1,CASSQDALAGAFF,TGTGCCAGCAGCCAAGATGCCCTTGCGGGAGCTTTCTTT
many,TRBV19,-,15,TRBJ1-5,CASQLGAYSNQPQHF,TGTGCCAGTCAATTGGGCGCGTATAGCAATCAGCCCCAGCATTTT
-,TRBV7-9,-,17,TRBJ2-1,CASSELTGTPKGYEQFF,TGTGCCAGCAGCGAACTAACCGGGACACCCAAGGGATATGAGCAGTTCTTC
-,TRBV2,TRBD1,12,TRBJ1-6,CASRDRDPPLHF,TGTGCCAGCAGGGACAGGGATCCACCCCTCCACTTT
few,TRBV19,-,15,TRBJ1-5,CASSISTTGSQPQHF,TGTGCCAGTAGTATATCCACGACAGGCAGTCAGCCCCAGCATTTT
once,TRBV19,-,15,TRBJ2-3,CASSTGDEGTDTQYF,TGTGCCAGTAGTACGGGAGACGAGGGCACAGATACGCAGTATTTT
-,TRBV6-5,TRBD1,14,TRBJ1-1,CASRATGGDTEAFF,TGTGCCAGCAGGGCGACAGGGGGGGATACTGAAGCTTTCTTT
-,TRBV9,-,15,TRBJ2-3,CASSVGGSGTDTQYF,TGTGCCAGCAGCGTTGGGGGGAGTGGCACAGATACGCAGTATTTT
-,TRBV10-1,-,15,TRBJ1-1,CASSESPGKGTEAFF,TGCGCCAGCAGTGAGTCACCAGGGAAAGGCACTGAAGCTTTCTTT